This TCR beta chain was captured by sequencing in a study of T cells after yellow fever vaccination. Study as a whole: Preparation used SMART-Seq v4 Ultra Low Input for the low-cell-number fractions.

Each CDR3 protein is one row after TCRdb ran MiXCR on the 5' RACE reads. Among under 600,000 distinct CDR3 sequences listed, about 14% were seen once. This clonotype was seen only a few times. Trimming left V 4 bases short and J 9 bases short, with 10 bases between. CDR1 and CDR2 (germline): SGHTA, FQGNSA. The CDR3 extends over 12 amino acids. This clonotype was sampled from a man aged 25-40 years who received the YFV17D yellow fever vaccine. V gene TRBV7-2 combines with J gene TRBJ2-1; no clear D. Sequenced material: PBMCs, taken on the day of the yellow fever booster vaccination. The CDR3 protein is CASSSARFEQFF. In DNA, the CDR3 is TGTGCCAGCAGCTCCGCAAGGTTTGAGCAGTTCTTC.